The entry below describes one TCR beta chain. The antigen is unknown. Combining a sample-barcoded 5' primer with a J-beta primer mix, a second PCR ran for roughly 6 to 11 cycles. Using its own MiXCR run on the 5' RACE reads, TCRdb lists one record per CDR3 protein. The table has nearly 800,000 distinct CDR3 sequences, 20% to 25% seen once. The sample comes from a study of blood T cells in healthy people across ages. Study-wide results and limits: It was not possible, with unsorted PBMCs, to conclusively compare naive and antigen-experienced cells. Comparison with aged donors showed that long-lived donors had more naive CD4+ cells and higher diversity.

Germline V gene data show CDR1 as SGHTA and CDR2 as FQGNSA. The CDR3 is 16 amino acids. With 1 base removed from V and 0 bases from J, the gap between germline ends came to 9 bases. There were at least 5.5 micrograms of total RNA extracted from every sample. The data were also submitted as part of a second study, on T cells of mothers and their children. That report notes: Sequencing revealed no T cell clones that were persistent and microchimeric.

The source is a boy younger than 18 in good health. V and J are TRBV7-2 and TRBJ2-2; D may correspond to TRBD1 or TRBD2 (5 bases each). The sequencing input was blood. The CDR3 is CASSLDGTTNTGELFF. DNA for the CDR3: TGTGCCAGCAGCTTAGACGGGACGACGAACACCGGGGAGCTGTTTTTT.